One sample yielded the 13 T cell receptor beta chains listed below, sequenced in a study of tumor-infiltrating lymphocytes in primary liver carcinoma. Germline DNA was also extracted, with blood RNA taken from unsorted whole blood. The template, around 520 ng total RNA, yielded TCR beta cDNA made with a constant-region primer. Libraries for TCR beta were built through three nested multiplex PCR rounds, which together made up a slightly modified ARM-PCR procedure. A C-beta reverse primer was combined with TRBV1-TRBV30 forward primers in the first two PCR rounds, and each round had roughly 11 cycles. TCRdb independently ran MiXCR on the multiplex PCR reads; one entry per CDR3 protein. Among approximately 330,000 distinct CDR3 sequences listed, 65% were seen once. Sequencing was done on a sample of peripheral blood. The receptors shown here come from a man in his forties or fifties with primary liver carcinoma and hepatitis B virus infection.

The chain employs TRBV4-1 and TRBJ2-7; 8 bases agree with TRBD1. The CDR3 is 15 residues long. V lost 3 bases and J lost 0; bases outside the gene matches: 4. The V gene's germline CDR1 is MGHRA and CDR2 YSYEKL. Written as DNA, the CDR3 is TGCGCCAGCAGCCAGGGACAGGACCTCTCCTACGAGCAGTACTTC. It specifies CASSQGQDLSYEQYF.

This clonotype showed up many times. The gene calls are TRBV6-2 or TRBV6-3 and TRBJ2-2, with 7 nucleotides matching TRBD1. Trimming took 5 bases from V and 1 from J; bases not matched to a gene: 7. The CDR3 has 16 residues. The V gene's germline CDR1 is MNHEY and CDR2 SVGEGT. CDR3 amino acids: CASSPTGKENTGELFF. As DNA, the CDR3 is TGTGCCAGCAGTCCGACAGGGAAGGAGAACACCGGGGAGCTGTTTTTT.

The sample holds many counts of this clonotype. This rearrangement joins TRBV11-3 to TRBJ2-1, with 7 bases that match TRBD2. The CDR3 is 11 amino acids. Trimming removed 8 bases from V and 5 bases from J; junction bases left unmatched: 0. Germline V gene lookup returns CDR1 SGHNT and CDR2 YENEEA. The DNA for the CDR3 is TGTGCCAGCGGGACTAACAATGAGCAGTTCTTC. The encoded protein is CASGTNNEQFF.

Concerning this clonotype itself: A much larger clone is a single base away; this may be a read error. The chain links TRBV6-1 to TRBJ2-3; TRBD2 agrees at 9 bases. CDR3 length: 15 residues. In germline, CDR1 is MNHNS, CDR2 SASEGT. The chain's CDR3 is CGSNLSGSGTDTQYF. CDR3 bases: TGTGGCAGCAACCTTAGCGGGAGCGGTACAGATACGCAGTATTTT.

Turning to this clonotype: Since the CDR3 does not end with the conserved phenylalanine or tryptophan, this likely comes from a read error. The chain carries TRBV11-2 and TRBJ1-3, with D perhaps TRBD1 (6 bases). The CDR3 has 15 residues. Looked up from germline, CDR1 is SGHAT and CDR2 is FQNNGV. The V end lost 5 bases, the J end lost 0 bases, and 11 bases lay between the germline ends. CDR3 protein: CASSTRGGSGNTIYL. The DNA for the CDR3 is TGTGCCAGCAGCACTCGAGGGGGCTCTGGAAACACCATATATTTG.

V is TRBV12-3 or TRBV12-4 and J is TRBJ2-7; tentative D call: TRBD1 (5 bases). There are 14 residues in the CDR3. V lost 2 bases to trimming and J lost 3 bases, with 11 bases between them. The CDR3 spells CASSLRGRGYEQYF. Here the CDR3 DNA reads TGTGCCAGCAGTTTAAGGGGTCGTGGCTACGAGCAGTACTTC.

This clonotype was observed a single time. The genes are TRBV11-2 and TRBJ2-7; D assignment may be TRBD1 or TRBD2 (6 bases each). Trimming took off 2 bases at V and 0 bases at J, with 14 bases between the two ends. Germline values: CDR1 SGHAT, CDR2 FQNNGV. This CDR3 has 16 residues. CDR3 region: CASSLIVEGDSYEQYF. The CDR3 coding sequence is TGTGCCAGCAGCTTAATTGTGGAGGGGGACTCCTACGAGCAGTACTTC.

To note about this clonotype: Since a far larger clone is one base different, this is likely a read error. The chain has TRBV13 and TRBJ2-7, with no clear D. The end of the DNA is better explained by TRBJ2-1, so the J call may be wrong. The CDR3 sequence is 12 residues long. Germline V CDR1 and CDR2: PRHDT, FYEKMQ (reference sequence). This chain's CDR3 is CASSLGHYEQFF. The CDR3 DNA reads TGTGCCAGCAGCTTAGGACACTACGAGCAGTTCTTC.

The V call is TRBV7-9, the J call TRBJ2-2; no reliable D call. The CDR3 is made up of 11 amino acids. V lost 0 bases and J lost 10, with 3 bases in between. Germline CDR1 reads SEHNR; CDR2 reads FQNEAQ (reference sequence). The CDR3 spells CASSLAMELFF. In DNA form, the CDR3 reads TGTGCCAGCAGCTTAGCCATGGAGCTGTTTTTT. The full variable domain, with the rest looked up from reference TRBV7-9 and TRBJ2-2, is DTGVSQNPRHKITKRGQNVTFRCDPISEHNRLYWYRQTLGQGPEFLTYFQNEAQLEKSRLLSDRFSAERPKGSFSTLEIQRTEQGDSAMYLCASSLAMELFFGEGSRLTVL.

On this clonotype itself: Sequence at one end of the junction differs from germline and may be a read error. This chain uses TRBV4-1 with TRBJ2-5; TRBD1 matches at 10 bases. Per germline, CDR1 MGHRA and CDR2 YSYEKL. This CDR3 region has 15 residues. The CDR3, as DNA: TGCGCCAGCAGCCTGGGGACAGGGGAGATAGAGACTCAGTACTTC. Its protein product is CASSLGTGEIETQYF.

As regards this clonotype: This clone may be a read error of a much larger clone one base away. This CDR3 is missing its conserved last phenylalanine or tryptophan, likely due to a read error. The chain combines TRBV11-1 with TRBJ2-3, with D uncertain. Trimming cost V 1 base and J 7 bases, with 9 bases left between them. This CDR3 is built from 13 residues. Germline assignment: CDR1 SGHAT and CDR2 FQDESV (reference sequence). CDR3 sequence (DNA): TGTGCCAGCAGCTTAGAAGACTCCAATACGCAGTATCTT. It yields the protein CASSLEDSNTQYL.

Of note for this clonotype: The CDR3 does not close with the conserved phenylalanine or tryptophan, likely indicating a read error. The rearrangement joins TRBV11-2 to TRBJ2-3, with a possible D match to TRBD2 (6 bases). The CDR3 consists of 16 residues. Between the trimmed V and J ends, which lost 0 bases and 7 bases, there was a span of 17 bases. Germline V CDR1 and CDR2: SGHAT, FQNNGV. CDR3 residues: CASSLDPAGIGYTQYL. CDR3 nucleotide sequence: TGTGCCAGCAGCTTAGATCCTGCGGGGATCGGCTATACGCAGTATCTT.

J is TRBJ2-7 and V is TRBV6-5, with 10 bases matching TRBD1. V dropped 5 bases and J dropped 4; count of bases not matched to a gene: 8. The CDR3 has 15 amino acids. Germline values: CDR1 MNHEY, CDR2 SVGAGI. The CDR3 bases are TGTGCCAGCAGTAGCAGGACAGGGGGTTTGTACGAGCAGTACTTC. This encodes CASSSRTGGLYEQYF.